The clone carrying this T cell receptor beta chain occurred once. The sample originates from a study of blood T cell repertoires in COVID-19. Background on the study: Both acute and convalescent COVID-19 samples were obtained from the United States, Italy and Spain. T cells, B-cell-depleted T cells, or PBMCs provided the cDNA or gDNA that served as material.

Authors' methods: Estimation of nucleated cell counts relied on the amplification of reference gene primers. Assay used: immunoSEQ multiplex PCR; TCRdb lists only in-frame clones, some missing. V, J and clone size are those of that table, while D and trimming were read from the DNA. Here the sample spans 150,000 to 170,000 clones, about 90% being singletons. In germline, CDR1 is SGHRS, CDR2 YFSETQ. The V and J ends lost 0 bases and 2 bases respectively, with 7 bases between them. The CDR3 contains 14 residues. V and J are TRBV5-1 and TRBJ2-3; D ambiguous. The receptor was derived from a man aged 50 or older with acute or convalescent COVID-19. The sample was peripheral blood. CDR3 DNA: TGCGCCAGCAGCTTGGGCCAGAACACAGATACGCAGTATTTT. Translating it yields CASSLGQNTDTQYF.